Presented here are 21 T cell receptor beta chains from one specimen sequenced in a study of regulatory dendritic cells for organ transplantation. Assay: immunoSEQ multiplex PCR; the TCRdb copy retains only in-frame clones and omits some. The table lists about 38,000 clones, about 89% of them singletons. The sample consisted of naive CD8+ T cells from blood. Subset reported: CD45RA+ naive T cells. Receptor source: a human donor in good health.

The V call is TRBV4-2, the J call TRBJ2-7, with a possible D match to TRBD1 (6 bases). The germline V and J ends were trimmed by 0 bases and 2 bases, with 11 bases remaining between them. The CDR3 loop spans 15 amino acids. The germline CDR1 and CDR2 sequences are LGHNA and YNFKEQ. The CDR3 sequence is CASSQDSEGAYEQYF. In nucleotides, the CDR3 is TGTGCCAGCAGCCAAGATAGCGAGGGGGCCTACGAGCAGTACTTC.

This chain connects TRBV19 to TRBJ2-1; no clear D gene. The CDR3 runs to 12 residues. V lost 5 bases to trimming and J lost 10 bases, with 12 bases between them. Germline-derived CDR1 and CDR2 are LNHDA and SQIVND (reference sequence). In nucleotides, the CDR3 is TGTGCCAGTAGTTCTAGTCCGGGCGAGCAGTTCTTC. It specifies CASSSSPGEQFF.

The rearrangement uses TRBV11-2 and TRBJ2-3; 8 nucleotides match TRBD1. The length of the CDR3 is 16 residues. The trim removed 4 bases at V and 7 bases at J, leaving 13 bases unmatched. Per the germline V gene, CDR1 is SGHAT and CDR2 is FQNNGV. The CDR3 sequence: CASSSRDRYHINTQYF. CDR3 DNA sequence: TGTGCCAGCAGCTCCCGGGACAGGTATCATATAAATACGCAGTATTTT.

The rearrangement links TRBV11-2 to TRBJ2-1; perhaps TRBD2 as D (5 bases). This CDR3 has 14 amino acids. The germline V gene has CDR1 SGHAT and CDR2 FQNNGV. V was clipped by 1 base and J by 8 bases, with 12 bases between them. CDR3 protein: CASSLGLSVYEQFF. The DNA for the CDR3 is TGTGCCAGCAGCTTAGGACTAAGCGTCTATGAGCAGTTCTTC.

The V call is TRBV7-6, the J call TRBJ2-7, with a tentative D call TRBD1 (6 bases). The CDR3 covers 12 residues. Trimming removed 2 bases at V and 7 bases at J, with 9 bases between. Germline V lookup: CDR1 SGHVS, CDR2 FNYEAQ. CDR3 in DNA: TGTGCCAGCAGCTTAACAGGGTTGGAGCAGTACTTC. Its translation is CASSLTGLEQYF.

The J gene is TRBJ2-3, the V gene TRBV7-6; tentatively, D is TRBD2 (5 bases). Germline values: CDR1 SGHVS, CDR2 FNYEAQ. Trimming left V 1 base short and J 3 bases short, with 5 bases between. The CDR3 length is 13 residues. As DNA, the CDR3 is TGTGCCAGCAGCTTAGAGCGGACAGATACGCAGTATTTT. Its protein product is CASSLERTDTQYF.

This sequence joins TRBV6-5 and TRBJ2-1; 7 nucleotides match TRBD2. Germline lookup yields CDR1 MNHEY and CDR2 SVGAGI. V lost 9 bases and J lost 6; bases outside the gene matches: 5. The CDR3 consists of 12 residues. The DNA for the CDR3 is TGTGCCAGTAGGGACTACTTCAATGAGCAGTTCTTC. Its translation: CASRDYFNEQFF.

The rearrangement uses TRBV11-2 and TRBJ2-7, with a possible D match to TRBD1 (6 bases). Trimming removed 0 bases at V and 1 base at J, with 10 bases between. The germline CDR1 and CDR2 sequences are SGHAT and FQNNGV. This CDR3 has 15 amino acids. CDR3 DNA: TGTGCCAGCAGCTTAGAGGGGGCGCGATCCTACGAGCAGTACTTC. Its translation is CASSLEGARSYEQYF.

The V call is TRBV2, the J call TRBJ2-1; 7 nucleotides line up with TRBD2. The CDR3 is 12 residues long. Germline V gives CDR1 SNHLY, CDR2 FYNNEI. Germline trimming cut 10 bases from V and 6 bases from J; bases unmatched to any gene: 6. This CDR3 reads CATPGLPNEQFF. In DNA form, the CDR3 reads TGTGCCACTCCGGGACTACCCAATGAGCAGTTCTTC.

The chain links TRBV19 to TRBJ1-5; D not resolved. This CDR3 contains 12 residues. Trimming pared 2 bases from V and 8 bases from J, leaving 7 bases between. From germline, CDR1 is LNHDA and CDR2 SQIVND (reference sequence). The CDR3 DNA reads TGTGCCAGTAGTATATCTGTTGAGCCCCAGCATTTT. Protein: CASSISVEPQHF.

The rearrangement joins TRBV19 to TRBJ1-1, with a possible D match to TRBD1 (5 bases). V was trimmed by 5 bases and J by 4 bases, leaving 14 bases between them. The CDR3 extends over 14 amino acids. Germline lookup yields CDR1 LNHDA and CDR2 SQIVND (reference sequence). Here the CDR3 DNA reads TGTGCCAGTAGTGGGGCAGTCTTGGCCACTGAAGCTTTCTTT. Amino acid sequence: CASSGAVLATEAFF. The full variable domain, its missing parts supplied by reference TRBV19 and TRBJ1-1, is DGGITQSPKYLFRKEGQNVTLSCEQNLNHDAMYWYRQDPGQGLRLIYYSQIVNDFQKGDIAEGYSVSREKKESFPLTVTSAQKNPTAFYLCASSGAVLATEAFFGQGTRLTVV.

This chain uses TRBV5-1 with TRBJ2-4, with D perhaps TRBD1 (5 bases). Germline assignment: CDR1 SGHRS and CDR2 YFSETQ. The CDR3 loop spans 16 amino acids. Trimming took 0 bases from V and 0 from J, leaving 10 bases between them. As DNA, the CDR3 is TGCGCCAGCAGCTTGGTCCGGACACTAGCCAAAAACATTCAGTACTTC. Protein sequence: CASSLVRTLAKNIQYF.

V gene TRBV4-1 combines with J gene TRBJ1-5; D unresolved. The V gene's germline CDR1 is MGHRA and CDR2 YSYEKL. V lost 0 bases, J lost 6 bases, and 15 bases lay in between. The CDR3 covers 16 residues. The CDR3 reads CASSQDRRVGFQPQHF. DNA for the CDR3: TGCGCCAGCAGCCAAGACAGGAGGGTTGGTTTTCAGCCCCAGCATTTT.

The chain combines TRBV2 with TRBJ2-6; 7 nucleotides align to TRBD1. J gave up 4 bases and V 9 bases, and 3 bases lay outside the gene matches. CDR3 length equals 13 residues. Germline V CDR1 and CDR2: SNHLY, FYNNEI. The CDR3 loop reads CARGGEGANVLTF. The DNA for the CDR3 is TGTGCCAGAGGGGGCGAAGGGGCCAACGTCCTGACTTTC. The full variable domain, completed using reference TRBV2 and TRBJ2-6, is EPEVTQTPSHQVTQMGQEVILRCVPISNHLYFYWYRQILGQKVEFLVSFYNNEISEKSEIFDDQFSVERPDGSNFTLKIRSTKLEDSAMYFCARGGEGANVLTFGAGSRLTVL.

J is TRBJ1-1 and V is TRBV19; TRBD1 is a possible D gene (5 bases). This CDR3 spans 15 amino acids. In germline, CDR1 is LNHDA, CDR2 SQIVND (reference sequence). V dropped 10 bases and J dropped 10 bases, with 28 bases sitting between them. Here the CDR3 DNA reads TGTGCCACCAAGGTTGATGGGGGTCCCGGGGAGGGAGCTTTCTTT. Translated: CATKVDGGPGEGAFF.

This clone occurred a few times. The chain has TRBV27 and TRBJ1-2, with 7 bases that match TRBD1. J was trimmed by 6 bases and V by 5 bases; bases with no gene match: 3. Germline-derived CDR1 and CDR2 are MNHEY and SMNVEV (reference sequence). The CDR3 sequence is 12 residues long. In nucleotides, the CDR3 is TGTGCCAGCAGTCCGACAGGGCATGGCTACACCTTC. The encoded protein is CASSPTGHGYTF.

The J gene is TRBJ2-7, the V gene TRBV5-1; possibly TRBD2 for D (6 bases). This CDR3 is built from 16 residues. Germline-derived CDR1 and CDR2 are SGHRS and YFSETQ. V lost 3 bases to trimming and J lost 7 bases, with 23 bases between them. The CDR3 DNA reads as TGCGCCAGCAGCTGGGAAACCGGGAGCTCGTTGGGGGAGCAGTACTTC. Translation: CASSWETGSSLGEQYF.

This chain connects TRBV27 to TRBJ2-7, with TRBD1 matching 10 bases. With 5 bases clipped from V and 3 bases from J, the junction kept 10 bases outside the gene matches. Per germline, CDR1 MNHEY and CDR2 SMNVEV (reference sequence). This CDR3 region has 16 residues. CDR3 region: CASSRGTGVGFYEQYF. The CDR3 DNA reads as TGTGCCAGCAGTCGCGGGACAGGGGTAGGTTTCTACGAGCAGTACTTC.

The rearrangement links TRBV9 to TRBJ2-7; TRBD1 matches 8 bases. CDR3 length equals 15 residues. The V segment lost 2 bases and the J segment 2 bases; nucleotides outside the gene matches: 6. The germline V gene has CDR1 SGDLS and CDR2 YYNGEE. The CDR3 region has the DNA TGTGCCAGCAGCGTTGCGACAGGGGATACCTACGAGCAGTACTTC. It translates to CASSVATGDTYEQYF.

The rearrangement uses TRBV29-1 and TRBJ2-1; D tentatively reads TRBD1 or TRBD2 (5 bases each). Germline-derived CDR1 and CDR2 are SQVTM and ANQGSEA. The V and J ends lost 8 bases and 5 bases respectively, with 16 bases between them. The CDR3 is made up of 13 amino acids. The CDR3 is CSTSGTSNNEQFF. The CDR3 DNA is TGCAGCACCTCCGGGACGTCAAACAATGAGCAGTTCTTC.

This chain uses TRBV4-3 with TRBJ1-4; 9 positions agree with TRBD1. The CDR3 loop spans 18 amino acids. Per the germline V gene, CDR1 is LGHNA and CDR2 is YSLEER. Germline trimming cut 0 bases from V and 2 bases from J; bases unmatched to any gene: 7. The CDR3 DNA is TGCGCCAGCAGCCAAGAAGGGACAGGGACCCTCACTAATGAAAAACTGTTTTTT. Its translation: CASSQEGTGTLTNEKLFF.